These 17 T cell receptor beta chains share one sample of origin, sequenced in a study of blood T cell repertoires in COVID-19. Here immunoSEQ multiplex PCR was the method, and the copy in TCRdb shows in-frame clones only, minus some. The data show about 79,000 clones, approximately 90% seen once. Material: peripheral blood. These receptors originate from a man between 65 and 79 years old with active or convalescent COVID-19.

This chain links TRBV5-4 with TRBJ2-5; TRBD2 aligns across 7 bases. Germline V gene sequence: CDR1 SGHNT, CDR2 YYREEE (reference sequence). J gave up 6 bases and V 1 base, and 3 bases lay outside the gene matches. The CDR3 has 13 residues. CDR3 loop: CASSLTSEKTQYF. The CDR3 DNA follows: TGTGCCAGCAGCTTGACTAGCGAGAAGACCCAGTACTTC.

This chain joins TRBV18 and TRBJ2-7, with a tentative D call TRBD2 (6 bases). Deletions cut 2 bases from V and 6 bases from J, with 8 bases between. Germline V lookup: CDR1 KGHSH, CDR2 LQKENI. The CDR3 runs 12 residues. CDR3 residues: CASSPGRGEQYF. The CDR3, as DNA: TGTGCCAGCTCACCAGGGCGGGGCGAGCAGTACTTC. The full variable domain, completed using reference TRBV18 and TRBJ2-7, is NAGVMQNPRHLVRRRGQEARLRCSPMKGHSHVYWYRQLPEEGLKFMVYLQKENIIDESGMPKERFSAEFPKEGPSILRIQQVVRGDSAAYFCASSPGRGEQYFGPGTRLTVT.

The chain combines TRBV18 with TRBJ2-3; 7 bases map to TRBD2. J was trimmed by 7 bases and V by 5 bases; bases with no gene match: 9. The CDR3 extends over 14 amino acids. Germline CDR1 is KGHSH and CDR2 is LQKENI. CDR3 coding DNA: TGTGCCAGCTCATCGGGCCGCGGGGGTAATACGCAGTATTTT. Residues: CASSSGRGGNTQYF.

The gene calls are TRBV15 and TRBJ2-7; 10 bases match TRBD1. V dropped 0 bases and J dropped 4; count of bases not matched to a gene: 6. Germline V CDR1 and CDR2: LNHNV, YYDKDF (reference sequence). There are 16 residues in the CDR3. The CDR3 reads CATSRDWGQGKYEQYF. The CDR3 bases are TGTGCCACCAGCAGAGATTGGGGACAGGGGAAATACGAGCAGTACTTC. Full variable domain (missing parts from reference TRBV15 and TRBJ2-7): DAMVIQNPRYQVTQFGKPVTLSCSQTLNHNVMYWYQQKSSQAPKLLFHYYDKDFNNEADTPDNFQSRRPNTSFCFLDIRSPGLGDTAMYLCATSRDWGQGKYEQYFGPGTRLTVT.

This chain uses TRBV4-2 with TRBJ2-3; 7 bases are shared with TRBD1. J was trimmed by 5 bases and V by 4 bases; bases with no gene match: 15. Germline V gives CDR1 LGHNA, CDR2 YNFKEQ. The CDR3 is 17 amino acids. CDR3 coding DNA: TGTGCCAGCAGCCGCCTCCCCAAAGGGGGCTTGAAAGATACGCAGTATTTT. Translated: CASSRLPKGGLKDTQYF.

This clone was observed a single time. V usage is TRBV7-9 and J usage is TRBJ2-1; TRBD1 might be the D (6 bases). Trimming removed 2 bases from V and 5 bases from J, with 13 bases in between. The CDR3 consists of 15 residues. In germline, CDR1 is SEHNR, CDR2 FQNEAQ (reference sequence). CDR3 residues: CASSLTRGLDNEQFF. In DNA form, the CDR3 reads TGTGCCAGCAGCTTAACCAGGGGATTAGACAATGAGCAGTTCTTC.

V usage is TRBV6-5 and J usage is TRBJ1-2; 7 bases map to TRBD1. The germline V gene encodes CDR1 MNHEY and CDR2 SVGAGI. The CDR3 is made up of 13 amino acids. J was trimmed by 5 bases and V by 6 bases; bases with no gene match: 6. CDR3 nucleotide sequence: TGTGCCAGCAGACGGACAGGAAATTATGGCTACACCTTC. Amino acid sequence: CASRRTGNYGYTF.

V is TRBV10-1 and J is TRBJ2-4; no definite D call. CDR1 is WNHNN, CDR2 SYGVQD, per germline (reference sequence). The CDR3 sequence is 11 residues long. The germline V and J ends were trimmed by 10 bases and 7 bases, with 11 bases remaining between them. CDR3 loop: CAILSGNIQYF. CDR3 DNA sequence: TGCGCCATCCTCTCGGGTAACATTCAGTACTTC.

J is TRBJ2-1 and V is TRBV7-9; the match to TRBD1 covers 7 bases. The CDR3 loop spans 14 amino acids. Germline CDR1 reads SEHNR; CDR2 reads FQNEAQ (reference sequence). J was trimmed by 3 bases and V by 5 bases; bases with no gene match: 4. The CDR3, as DNA: TGTGCCAGCAGCCCGACAGGGAGCTACAATGAGCAGTTCTTC. Amino acid sequence: CASSPTGSYNEQFF.

Comment on this clone: Different DNA sequences within this sample yield the same CDR3. The chain recombines TRBV14 with TRBJ2-5; TRBD2 matches at 11 bases. Germline V gene data show CDR1 as SGHDN and CDR2 as FVKESK. This CDR3 is 15 amino acids long. With V trimmed by 3 bases and J by 5 bases, 5 bases remained unmatched. The CDR3 DNA reads as TGTGCCAGCAGCCAGGGGACTAGCGGAGGGGAGACCCAGTACTTC. Residues: CASSQGTSGGETQYF.

The V call is TRBV5-1, the J call TRBJ2-3; a weak D match, TRBD2 (6 bases). CDR1 and CDR2 (germline): SGHRS, YFSETQ. V gave up 0 bases and J gave up 2 bases, with 7 bases separating them. This CDR3 has 14 residues. DNA of the CDR3: TGCGCCAGCAGCTTGGGCGGGACCACAGATACGCAGTATTTT. As protein: CASSLGGTTDTQYF.

The gene calls are TRBV11-2 and TRBJ2-7; D call uncertain. Trimming pared 8 bases from V and 0 bases from J, leaving 11 bases between. Germline V gene lookup returns CDR1 SGHAT and CDR2 FQNNGV. This CDR3 comprises 13 residues. The chain's CDR3 is CASLLLGSYEQYF. The DNA of the CDR3 is TGTGCCAGCCTACTATTAGGCTCCTACGAGCAGTACTTC.

This clone was found once. The chain recombines TRBV28 with TRBJ1-5, with D unclear. V lost 1 base to trimming and J lost 5 bases, with 18 bases between them. The CDR3 is made up of 17 amino acids. CDR1 is MDHEN and CDR2 is SYDVKM in the germline V gene. In DNA form, the CDR3 reads TGTGCCAGCAGTTTATCGGGGTTGAGGTGGAGGGATCAGCCCCAGCATTTT. Its translation is CASSLSGLRWRDQPQHF. Combining the CDR3 with reference TRBV28 and TRBJ1-5 gives the whole variable domain DVKVTQSSRYLVKRTGEKVFLECVQDMDHENMFWYRQDPGLGLRLIYFSYDVKMKEKGDIPEGYSVSREKKERFSLILESASTNQTSMYLCASSLSGLRWRDQPQHFGDGTRLSIL.

V usage is TRBV5-5 and J usage is TRBJ2-5; 14 nucleotides align to TRBD2. Trimming took 3 bases from V and 6 from J; bases not matched to a gene: 7. CDR1 is SGHKS, CDR2 YYEKEE, per germline (reference sequence). This CDR3 has 16 residues. The CDR3 reads CASSSSGTSGSKTQYF. The CDR3 bases are TGTGCCAGCAGCTCGTCCGGGACTAGCGGGAGTAAGACCCAGTACTTC.

The gene calls are TRBV28 and TRBJ2-2; 8 positions agree with TRBD1. V shed 2 bases and J 4 bases; nucleotides not matched to a gene: 6. Germline V gene lookup returns CDR1 MDHEN and CDR2 SYDVKM. This CDR3 is 16 amino acids long. The CDR3 DNA reads TGTGCCAGCAGTTTAAGTCAGGGGGCGGGCACCGGGGAGCTGTTTTTT. Amino acid sequence: CASSLSQGAGTGELFF.

The gene calls are TRBV29-1 and TRBJ2-7; TRBD2 might be the D (5 bases). The germline CDR1 and CDR2 sequences are SQVTM and ANQGSEA. The CDR3 length is 14 residues. The V and J ends lost 6 bases and 4 bases respectively, with 19 bases between them. The CDR3 is CSVSSQAGSYEQYF. The CDR3 coding sequence is TGCAGCGTATCTTCGCAGGCGGGCTCGTACGAGCAGTACTTC.

The chain is built from TRBV9 and TRBJ1-2; a weak D match, TRBD1 (5 bases). There are 13 residues in the CDR3. Germline-derived CDR1 and CDR2 are SGDLS and YYNGEE. Between the trimmed V and J ends, which lost 0 bases and 6 bases, there was a span of 9 bases. The CDR3 nucleotides are TGTGCCAGCAGCGTAGGAGGCAGGGATGGCTACACCTTC. Protein: CASSVGGRDGYTF.